The source of this T cell receptor beta chain is a study of blood T cell repertoires in COVID-19. Overall study: Samples taken during acute and convalescent COVID-19 were collected in the United States, Italy and Spain. Sources were T cells, B-cell-depleted T cells, or PBMCs; the material itself was cDNA or gDNA.

The germline V gene encodes CDR1 LGHNT and CDR2 FRNRAP. This CDR3 spans 14 amino acids. V gave up 5 bases and J gave up 5 bases, with 12 bases separating them. In the original analysis: Reference gene primer amplification in the assay estimated nucleated cell counts. Sequenced by immunoSEQ multiplex PCR; TCRdb stores in-frame clones only, minus some. From that table come the V and J calls and clone size; the DNA was used to work out D and trimming. The table has around 80,000 clones, roughly 80% seen once. This receptor was taken from a woman older than 75 with active or convalescent COVID-19. J is TRBJ2-2 and V is TRBV12-5; perhaps TRBD1 as D (6 bases). The specimen was peripheral blood. The CDR3 region has the DNA TGTGCTAGTGGTCTTTATGGACAGACCGGGGAGCTGTTTTTT. Protein sequence: CASGLYGQTGELFF.